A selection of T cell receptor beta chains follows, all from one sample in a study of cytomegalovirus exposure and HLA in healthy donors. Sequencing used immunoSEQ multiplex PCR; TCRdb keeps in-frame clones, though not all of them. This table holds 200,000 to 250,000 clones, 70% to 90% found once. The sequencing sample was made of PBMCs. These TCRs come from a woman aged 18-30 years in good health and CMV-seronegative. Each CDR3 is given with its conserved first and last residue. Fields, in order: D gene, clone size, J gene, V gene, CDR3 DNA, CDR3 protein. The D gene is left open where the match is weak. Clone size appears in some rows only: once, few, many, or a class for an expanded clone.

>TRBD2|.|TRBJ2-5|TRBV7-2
TGTGCCAGCAGCCCCCACGGACTAGCGGGAGATGAGACCCAGTACTTC
CASSPHGLAGDETQYF
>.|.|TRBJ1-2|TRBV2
TGTGCCAGCAGTCTCCGACAGGCCTTAAGCTATGGCTACACCTTC
CASSLRQALSYGYTF
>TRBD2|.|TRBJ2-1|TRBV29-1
TGCAGCGTTGAACCACTAGCGGCTAGCTCCTACAATGAGCAGTTCTTC
CSVEPLAASSYNEQFF
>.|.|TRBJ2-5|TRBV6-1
TGTGCCAGCAGCGAAGAACCGCAGGAGACCCAGTACTTC
CASSEEPQETQYF
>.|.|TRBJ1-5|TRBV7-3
TGTGCCAGCAGCTTAAAGTCGGCAGGCCTCTGGCCCCAGCATTTT
CASSLKSAGLWPQHF
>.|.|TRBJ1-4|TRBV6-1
TGTGCCAGCATGAGGAGCAAGCGTGAAAAACTGTTTTTT
CASMRSKREKLFF
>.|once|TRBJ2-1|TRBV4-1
TGCGCCAGCAGCACCAGCGGACCATCGAACAATGAGCAGTTCTTC
CASSTSGPSNNEQFF
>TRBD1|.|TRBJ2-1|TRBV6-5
TGTGCCAGCAGTTTGGACAGGGGGAAGCAGTTCTTC
CASSLDRGKQFF
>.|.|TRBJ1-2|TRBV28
TGTGCCAGCAGGTCTGGGGGGAGTAACTATGGCTACACCTTC
CASRSGGSNYGYTF
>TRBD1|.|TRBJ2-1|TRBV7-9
TGTGCCAGCAGCCCGGTTGACAGGGGGCGCACGCAGTTCTTC
CASSPVDRGRTQFF
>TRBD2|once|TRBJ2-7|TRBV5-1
TGCGCCAGCAGCTTGAGCCTTCTCAGCGGGAACCTTTACGAGCAGTACTTC
CASSLSLLSGNLYEQYF
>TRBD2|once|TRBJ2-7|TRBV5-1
TGCGCCAGCAGCCCGGGGGGGAGCGGAGGAATCTACGAGCAGTACTTC
CASSPGGSGGIYEQYF
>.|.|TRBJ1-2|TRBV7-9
TGTGCCAGCAGCCGGGGGGGCCTATATGGCTACACCTTC
CASSRGGLYGYTF
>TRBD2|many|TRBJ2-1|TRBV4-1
TGCGCCAGCAGCCAGATAGGACTAGCGGGAGAGAAGCTCGGCTACAATGAGCAGTTCTTC
CASSQIGLAGEKLGYNEQFF
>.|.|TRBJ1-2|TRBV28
TGTGCCAGCAGTTTCCAGATTCTCTATGGCTACACCTTC
CASSFQILYGYTF
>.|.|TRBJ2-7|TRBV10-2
TGCGCCAGCAGTGAGTTGGGCCTCTACGAGCAGTACTTC
CASSELGLYEQYF
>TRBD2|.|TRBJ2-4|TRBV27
TGTGCCAGCAGTATAACTAGCGGGAACATTCAGTACTTC
CASSITSGNIQYF
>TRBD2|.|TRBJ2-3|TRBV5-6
TGTGCCAGCAGCTTAGCAGGCGGGAGTAGGTCAGATACGCAGTATTTT
CASSLAGGSRSDTQYF
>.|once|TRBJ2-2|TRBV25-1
TGTGCCAGCAGTATCCGCGAGGGTCTAGCGAAAAACACCGGGGAGCTGTTTTTT
CASSIREGLAKNTGELFF
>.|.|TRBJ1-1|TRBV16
TGTGCCAGCAGCCGACAGCAGAACACTGAAGCTTTCTTT
CASSRQQNTEAFF
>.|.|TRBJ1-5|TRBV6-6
TGTGCCAGCAGTACAATTCGGGAACCCCAGCATTTT
CASSTIREPQHF
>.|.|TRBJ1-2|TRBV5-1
TGCGCCAGCAGCTTGGAAGGGGGTAGAAATGGCTACACCTTC
CASSLEGGRNGYTF
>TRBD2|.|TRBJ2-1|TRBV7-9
TGTGCCAGCCGAGCGGGAACCCCCTACAATGAGCAGTTCTTC
CASRAGTPYNEQFF
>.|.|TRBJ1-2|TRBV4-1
TGCGCCAGCAGCCATTCTACGAGGGGCTACACCTTC
CASSHSTRGYTF
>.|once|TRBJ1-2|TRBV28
TGTGCCAGCGTCGTCGGGGGGCCAGAGGTGGGTGGCTACACCTTC
CASVVGGPEVGGYTF
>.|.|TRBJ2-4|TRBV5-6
TGTGCCAGCAGTGGGGGACTTGAAAACATTCAGTACTTC
CASSGGLENIQYF
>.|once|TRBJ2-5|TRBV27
TGTGCCAGCAGTTTAGATTCGGGTTCCCAAGAGACCCAGTACTTC
CASSLDSGSQETQYF
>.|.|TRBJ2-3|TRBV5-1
TGCGCCAGCAGCACTAGCACAGATACGCAGTATTTT
CASSTSTDTQYF
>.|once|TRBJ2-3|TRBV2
TGTGCCAGCAGTCCGTTGACTAGCACAGATACGCAGTATTTT
CASSPLTSTDTQYF
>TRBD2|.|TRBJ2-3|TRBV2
TGTGCCAGAAAAGGGACTAGCGGGGTGGCAGATACGCAGTATTTT
CARKGTSGVADTQYF
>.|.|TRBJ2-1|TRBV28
TGTGCCAGCACGTCAGCGCCTGGAAATGAGCAGTTCTTC
CASTSAPGNEQFF
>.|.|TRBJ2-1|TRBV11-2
TGTGCCAGCAGCCGAATACGAGACAGCAATGAGCAGTTCTTC
CASSRIRDSNEQFF
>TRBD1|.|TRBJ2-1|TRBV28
TGTGCCAGCAGTTTGCTAGGTATATGGGTCCGGGACAGGGACCCCTCCTACAATGAGCAGTTCTTC
CASSLLGIWVRDRDPSYNEQFF
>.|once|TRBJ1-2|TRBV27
TGTGCCAGCAGTTTAGCCTATTATCCAGGGTCTCCACGGAACTATGGCTACACCTTC
CASSLAYYPGSPRNYGYTF
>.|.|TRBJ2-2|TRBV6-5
TGTGCCAGCAGTTATCTTACGGCCGGCGGCGGGGAGCTGTTTTTT
CASSYLTAGGGELFF
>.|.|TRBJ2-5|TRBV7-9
TGTGCCAGCACCACCCGAGGGGGTCTAGAGACCCAGTACTTC
CASTTRGGLETQYF
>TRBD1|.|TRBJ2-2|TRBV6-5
TGTGCCAGCAGTTTTGGACAGGGGTCGGACACCGGGGAGCTGTTTTTT
CASSFGQGSDTGELFF
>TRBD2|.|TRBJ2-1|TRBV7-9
TGTGCCAGCAGCTACGGGACTAGCGGGAGGGAGTACAATGAGCAGTTCTTC
CASSYGTSGREYNEQFF
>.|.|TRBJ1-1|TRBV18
TGTGCCAGCTCACCTGGGGGGGTTAACACTGAAGCTTTCTTT
CASSPGGVNTEAFF
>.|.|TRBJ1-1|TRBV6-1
TGTGCCAGCACTTTACGACAGGCTAATGAAGCTTTCTTT
CASTLRQANEAFF
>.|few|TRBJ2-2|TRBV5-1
TGCGCCAGCAGCTTGCCCCATTCTAGGACCGGGGAGCTGTTTTTT
CASSLPHSRTGELFF
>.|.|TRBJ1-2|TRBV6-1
TGTGCCAGCAGTGAACCCCCGTTAGGGAGGGTAGAAGGCTACACCTTC
CASSEPPLGRVEGYTF
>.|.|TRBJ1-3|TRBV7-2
TGTGCCAGCAGCTTACGGGTCTCTGGAAACACCATATATTTT
CASSLRVSGNTIYF
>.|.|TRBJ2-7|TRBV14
TGTGCCAGCAGCCCGCACTCCTCTCATGCGCCCTATCCTCTCCTGTCCGACGAGCAGTACTTC
CASSPHSSHAPYPLLSDEQYF
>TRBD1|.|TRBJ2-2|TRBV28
TGTGCCAGCAGTCCCCCAGGACAGGGTATCGGGGAGCTGTTTTTT
CASSPPGQGIGELFF